This record looks at one TCR beta chain sequence and its context. Its target antigen remains unknown. No base qualities exist here, and no much larger clone lies one base off it. The CDR3 regions of human TCRbeta chains were subjected to immunosequencing. As for the original processing: TCRs in the repertoires were compared against a reference library of SARS-CoV-2-specific TCRs that had been generated with the MIRA antigen-specificity platform. Breadth was defined as the fraction of unique TCRs that were SARS-CoV-2-associated, and depth was defined as the fraction of total T cells that were SARS-CoV-2-associated. Using the MIRA data, each spike-specific TCR was assigned both to the spike region to which the TCR was reactive and to a CD4 or CD8 class. Log10-transformed breadth and depth values were compared by one-way ANOVA with Sidak's multiple comparisons tests. TCRdb retrieved this table from immuneACCESS and kept in-frame rearrangements only. Not all clones are present; in checked studies, unresolved V genes account for under half, and no reason is known for the remainder. V, J and clone size were drawn from that table, and D and trimming were deduced from the DNA. Counted in this sample were some 180,000 clones; just over 85% of them appeared once. The ten largest clones take up roughly 0.49% of the sample.

The data originate from a study of T cell responses to AZD1222 COVID-19 vaccine (dated by TCRdb to the early 2020s). Notes on the research overall: AZD1222 recipients given second doses at about 4 weeks or at about 12 weeks were pooled, since spike-specific TCR depth and breadth were not found to differ between the two schedules. Trial participants were enrolled into age subgroups of 18-55, 56-69 and 70-plus years, which contained about 160, 30 and 59 TCR-sequenced participants, respectively. A total of around 240 trial participants underwent TCR sequencing, of whom more than 200 had received two doses of AZD1222 and about 26 had received two doses of the MenACWY control vaccine.

CDR1 and CDR2, looked up from the germline V gene, are SGHDN and FVKESK. Trimming costs V 1 base and J 2 bases, and their ends lie 9 bases apart. The CDR3 spans 15 residues, from the cysteine through the phenylalanine. The entry retains the CDR3 DNA only, 45 bases that are in frame from base 1. Broader findings and caveats from the paper: Most participants were white British and females outnumbered males, and the authors suggested that clonal diversity may have been underestimated. Conclusions about previously exposed vaccinees are limited, since just a handful of AZD1222 recipients were seropositive for SARS-CoV-2 at baseline. Nearly half of unique spike-specific TCRs reportedly recognized epitopes outside regions mutated in the B.1.351 and B.1.1.7 variants. After two AZD1222 doses, spike-specific TCR breadth and depth were significantly higher than at day 0 and than in MenACWY recipients. In the small 56-69-year group, the increase in depth fell short of significance, most likely because of low power. Because no day 14 peak-response samples were available, the repertoires could be characterized only after the peak T cell response. The whole spike protein was spanned by vaccine-associated CD4 TCRs, and dominant responses were seen in regions 160-218 and 743-854.

According to the study, the label for this sample's time point signals: baseline before first vaccination. The vaccinee samples were drawn from two UK trials, COV001 and COV002, one of which was a single-blind randomized controlled phase 2/3 trial testing AZD1222 (ChAdOx1 nCoV-19) in healthy adults. For TCRbeta chain sequencing, PBMC samples from trial participants were taken at day 0 and at day 28 after the second dose. This TCR came from an adult in good health. The receptor chain draws on TRBV14 and TRBJ1-5; a weak D assignment points to TRBD1 (5 bases agree). The sequencing here drew on peripheral blood, taken on day 0 of AZD1222 vaccination. The CDR3 amino acid sequence is: CASSQGGLGNQPQHF. The nucleotide sequence reads as follows: TGTGCCAGCAGCCAAGGGGGACTCGGCAATCAGCCCCAGCATTTT. Here the CDR3 is joined to the reference TRBV14 and TRBJ1-5 genes, and the full variable domain is: EAGVTQFPSHSVIEKGQTVTLRCDPISGHDNLYWYRRVMGKEIKFLLHFVKESKQDESGMPNNRFLAERTGGTYSTLKVQPAELEDSGVYFCASSQGGLGNQPQHFGDGTRLSIL.